The T cell receptor (beta chain) described here comes from a study of T cells in Graves' hyperthyroidism and ophthalmopathy. What was amplified from RNA transcripts were TCR beta CDR3 regions. The TCR CDR3 first-round RT-PCR relied on the HTBI primer set. TCRdb reanalysed the multiplex PCR reads using MiXCR and keeps one entry per CDR3 protein. Among hundreds of thousands of distinct CDR3 sequences, about 16% were seen once, and the ten largest hold about 31%. This clonotype showed up just a few times. The antigen is unknown. Diagnosing involved the use of clinical symptoms, serum thyroxine and TRAb, thyroid ultrasound and orbital computed tomography. This CDR3 region has 13 residues. Germline V gene sequence: CDR1 MDHEN, CDR2 SYDVKM. The ends were cut back, 5 bases at V and 4 bases at J, with 11 bases in the middle. Whole-study results and caveats: With a median lead of around 5.9 months before onset, the model predicted ophthalmopathy.

The sequenced sample consisted of blood. The TCR was taken from a woman aged 25 to 45 with Graves' hyperthyroidism. The V and J genes are TRBV28 and TRBJ1-2; TRBD1 might be the D (5 bases). The CDR3 is CASSTGVLYGYTF. The CDR3 DNA sequence: TGTGCCAGCAGTACGGGGGTCCTCTATGGCTACACCTTC.